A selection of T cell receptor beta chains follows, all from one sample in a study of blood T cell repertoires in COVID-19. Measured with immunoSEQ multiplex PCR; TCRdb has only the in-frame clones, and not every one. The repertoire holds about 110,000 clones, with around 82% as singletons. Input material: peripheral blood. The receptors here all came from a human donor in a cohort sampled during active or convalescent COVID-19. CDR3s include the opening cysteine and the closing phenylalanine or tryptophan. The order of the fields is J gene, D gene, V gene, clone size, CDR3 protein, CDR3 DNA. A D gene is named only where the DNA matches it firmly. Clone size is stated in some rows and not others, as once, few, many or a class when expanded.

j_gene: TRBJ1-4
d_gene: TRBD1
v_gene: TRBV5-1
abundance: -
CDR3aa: CASSPGQGINEKLFF
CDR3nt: TGCGCCAGCAGCCCGGGACAGGGGATTAATGAAAAACTGTTTTTT

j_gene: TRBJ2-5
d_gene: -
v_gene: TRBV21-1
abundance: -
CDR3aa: CASSNVIAGGRLRETQYF
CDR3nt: TGTGCCAGCAGCAACGTCATAGCGGGAGGTCGGTTGAGAGAGACCCAGTACTTC

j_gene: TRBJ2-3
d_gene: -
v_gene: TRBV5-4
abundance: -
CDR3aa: CASSLAGTDTQYF
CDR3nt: TGTGCCAGCAGCTTAGCGGGCACAGATACGCAGTATTTT

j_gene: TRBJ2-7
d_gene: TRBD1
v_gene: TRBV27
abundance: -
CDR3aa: CASSSWDRTYEQYF
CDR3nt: TGTGCCAGCAGTTCCTGGGACAGAACCTACGAGCAGTACTTC

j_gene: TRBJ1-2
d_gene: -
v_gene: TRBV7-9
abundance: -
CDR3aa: CASSLREANYGYTF
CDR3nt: TGTGCCAGCAGCTTGCGGGAGGCTAACTATGGCTACACCTTC

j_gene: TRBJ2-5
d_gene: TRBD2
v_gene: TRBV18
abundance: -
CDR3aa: CASSPPGGLAGQETQYF
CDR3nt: TGTGCCAGCTCACCTCCGGGTGGACTAGCGGGGCAAGAGACCCAGTACTTC

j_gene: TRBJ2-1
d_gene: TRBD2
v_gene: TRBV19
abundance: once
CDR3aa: CASSIFSGRGPYNEQFF
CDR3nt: TGTGCCAGTAGTATTTTTAGCGGGAGGGGTCCCTACAATGAGCAGTTCTTC

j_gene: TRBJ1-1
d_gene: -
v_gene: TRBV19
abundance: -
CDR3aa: CASKGDPKNTEAFF
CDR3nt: TGTGCCAGTAAGGGGGATCCTAAGAACACTGAAGCTTTCTTT

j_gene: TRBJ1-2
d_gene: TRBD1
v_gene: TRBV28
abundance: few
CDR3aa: CASSPGQGKFYGYTF
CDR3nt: TGTGCCAGCAGCCCGGGACAGGGAAAATTCTATGGCTACACCTTC

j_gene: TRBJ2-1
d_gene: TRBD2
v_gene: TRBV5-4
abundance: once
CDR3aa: CASSLRERGSDEQFF
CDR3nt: TGTGCCAGCAGCCTGCGGGAGAGAGGCTCGGATGAGCAGTTCTTC

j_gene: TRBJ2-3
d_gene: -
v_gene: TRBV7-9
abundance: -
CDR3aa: CASSLYKGNGVDTQYF
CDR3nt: TGTGCCAGCAGCTTATACAAGGGGAATGGGGTGGATACGCAGTATTTT

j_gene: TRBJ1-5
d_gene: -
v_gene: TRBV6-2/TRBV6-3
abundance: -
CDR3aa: CASSYSRPSNQPQHF
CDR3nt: TGTGCCAGCAGTTACTCGCGTCCGAGCAATCAGCCCCAGCATTTT

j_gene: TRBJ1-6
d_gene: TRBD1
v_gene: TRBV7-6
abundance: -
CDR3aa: CASSSGTVNSPLHF
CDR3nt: TGTGCCAGCAGCTCCGGGACAGTTAATTCACCCCTCCACTTT

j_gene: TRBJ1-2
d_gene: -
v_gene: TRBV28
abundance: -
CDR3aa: CASSLYSGRGRLDYGYTF
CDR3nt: TGTGCCAGCAGTTTATACTCGGGCAGGGGAAGGTTGGACTATGGCTACACCTTC

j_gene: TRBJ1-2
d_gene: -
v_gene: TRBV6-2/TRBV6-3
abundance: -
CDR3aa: CASSYSGVGGYGYTF
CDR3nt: TGTGCCAGCAGTTATTCAGGGGTCGGAGGCTATGGCTACACCTTC

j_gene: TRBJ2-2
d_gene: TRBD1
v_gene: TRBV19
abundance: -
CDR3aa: CASRLGTGANTGELFF
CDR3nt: TGTGCCAGTAGACTCGGGACAGGGGCGAACACCGGGGAGCTGTTTTTT

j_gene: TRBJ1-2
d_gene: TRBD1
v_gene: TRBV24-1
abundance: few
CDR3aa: CATSGSTISGTGVPFYGYTF
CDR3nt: TGTGCCACCAGTGGGTCAACTATTTCTGGGACAGGGGTTCCCTTCTATGGCTACACCTTC

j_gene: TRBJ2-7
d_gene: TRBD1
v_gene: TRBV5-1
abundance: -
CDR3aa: CASSWDSEFYEQYF
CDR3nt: TGCGCCAGCAGCTGGGACAGCGAATTCTACGAGCAGTACTTC